This TCR beta chain is from a study of blood T cells in healthy people across ages. Overall study results and limits: Researchers said unsorted PBMCs prevented a conclusive naive versus antigen-experienced comparison.

In regard to this clonotype: The antigen remains unidentified.

A sample-barcoded 5' primer and a J-beta primer mix were used in a second PCR of roughly 6 to 11 cycles. Through a template-switch adaptor with 12 random nucleotides, each cDNA molecule received a tag. TCRdb re-analysed the 5' RACE reads in MiXCR, keeping a single row per CDR3 protein. The sample includes about 1.4 million distinct CDR3 sequences, around 59% of them seen just once. The TCR originated in a young man in good health. The sequenced sample was blood.

This chain's CDR3 is CASSQAPGAYNEQFF. In DNA form, the CDR3 reads TGCGCCAGCAGCCAAGCCCCAGGAGCCTACAATGAGCAGTTCTTC. The rearrangement joins TRBV4-3 to TRBJ2-1; no clear D. CDR3 length: 15 amino acids. CDR1 and CDR2 (germline): LGHNA, YSLEER. V was cut by 1 base and J by 2 bases, with 9 bases left in between.